These T cell receptor beta chains were read from a single sample in a study of blood T cell repertoires in COVID-19. The table came from immunoSEQ multiplex PCR; TCRdb's copy has only in-frame clones and leaves some out. Found here are around 160,000 clones, 80% to 85% of them singletons; the top ten hold approximately 38%. The sequencing sample was made of peripheral blood. The receptors here all came from a human donor in a cohort sampled during active COVID-19. Both conserved end residues are part of each CDR3. The order of the fields is J gene, D gene, clone size, V gene, CDR3 protein, CDR3 DNA. A D gene is named only where the DNA matches it firmly. Expanded clones are given a class, and other clones once, few, many or no size at all.

J gene: TRBJ2-7; D gene: TRBD1; clone size: .; V gene: TRBV7-2; CDR3 protein: CARKDGDRANEQYF; CDR3 DNA: TGTGCCAGGAAGGACGGGGACAGGGCGAACGAGCAGTACTTC
J gene: TRBJ1-2; D gene: .; clone size: .; V gene: TRBV2; CDR3 protein: CASRSDRGGYTF; CDR3 DNA: TGTGCCAGCAGGTCGGACCGGGGGGGCTACACCTTC
J gene: TRBJ1-3; D gene: .; clone size: .; V gene: TRBV6-6; CDR3 protein: CASSRLQVPSGNTIYF; CDR3 DNA: TGTGCCAGCAGTCGTCTACAGGTGCCTTCTGGAAACACCATATATTTT
J gene: TRBJ2-2; D gene: TRBD1; clone size: few; V gene: TRBV2; CDR3 protein: CASSWDRGASNTGELFF; CDR3 DNA: TGTGCCAGCAGCTGGGACAGGGGAGCCTCGAACACCGGGGAGCTGTTTTTT
J gene: TRBJ2-7; D gene: TRBD1; clone size: .; V gene: TRBV6-1; CDR3 protein: CASSETRTGAYEQYF; CDR3 DNA: TGTGCCAGCAGTGAAACCCGGACAGGAGCTTACGAGCAGTACTTC
J gene: TRBJ2-5; D gene: TRBD2; clone size: once; V gene: TRBV5-1; CDR3 protein: CASRPGTSGSRGGETQYF; CDR3 DNA: TGCGCCAGCCGACCTGGGACTAGCGGGAGCAGGGGGGGAGAGACCCAGTACTTC
J gene: TRBJ2-1; D gene: TRBD1; clone size: .; V gene: TRBV19; CDR3 protein: CASSVTGETYNEQFF; CDR3 DNA: TGTGCCAGTAGTGTGACAGGGGAGACCTACAATGAGCAGTTCTTC
J gene: TRBJ2-3; D gene: TRBD2; clone size: .; V gene: TRBV14; CDR3 protein: CASSLPWAGGQGTQYF; CDR3 DNA: TGTGCCAGCAGCCTCCCTTGGGCGGGGGGGCAAGGTACGCAGTATTTT
J gene: TRBJ2-5; D gene: .; clone size: few; V gene: TRBV27; CDR3 protein: CASSPGGETQYF; CDR3 DNA: TGTGCCAGCAGCCCTGGGGGGGAGACCCAGTACTTC
J gene: TRBJ1-6; D gene: TRBD1; clone size: once; V gene: TRBV11-1; CDR3 protein: CASSLLPTGGNSPLHF; CDR3 DNA: TGTGCCAGCAGCTTACTCCCGACAGGGGGAAATTCACCCCTCCACTTT
J gene: TRBJ1-2; D gene: TRBD1; clone size: .; V gene: TRBV7-2; CDR3 protein: CASSSAGGSGYTF; CDR3 DNA: TGTGCCAGCAGCTCCGCAGGGGGCTCTGGCTACACCTTC
J gene: TRBJ1-4; D gene: .; clone size: .; V gene: TRBV6-5; CDR3 protein: CASIQTHRPNEKLFF; CDR3 DNA: TGTGCCAGCATCCAAACTCACCGCCCCAATGAAAAACTGTTTTTT
J gene: TRBJ1-2; D gene: .; clone size: few; V gene: TRBV19; CDR3 protein: CASSITGSASLGYTF; CDR3 DNA: TGTGCCAGTAGTATTACCGGCAGCGCCAGCCTTGGCTACACCTTC
J gene: TRBJ1-4; D gene: TRBD1; clone size: .; V gene: TRBV6-6; CDR3 protein: CASRPQGAGVEKLFF; CDR3 DNA: TGTGCCAGCAGGCCCCAGGGGGCGGGTGTAGAAAAACTGTTTTTT
J gene: TRBJ1-2; D gene: .; clone size: .; V gene: TRBV7-8; CDR3 protein: CATSRDTLLGYTF; CDR3 DNA: TGTGCCACCAGCCGGGACACCCTTCTAGGCTACACCTTC
J gene: TRBJ2-1; D gene: TRBD2; clone size: .; V gene: TRBV7-2; CDR3 protein: CASSPGRYNEQFF; CDR3 DNA: TGTGCCAGCAGCCCCGGGAGGTACAATGAGCAGTTCTTC
J gene: TRBJ1-6; D gene: TRBD1; clone size: .; V gene: TRBV5-1; CDR3 protein: CASSLGTAAGQDSSPLHF; CDR3 DNA: TGCGCCAGCAGCCTCGGCACCGCGGCGGGACAGGACAGTTCACCCCTCCACTTT
J gene: TRBJ1-1; D gene: TRBD1; clone size: .; V gene: TRBV6-4; CDR3 protein: CASSERGTDEAFF; CDR3 DNA: TGTGCCAGCAGTGAAAGGGGGACAGATGAAGCTTTCTTT
J gene: TRBJ1-5; D gene: .; clone size: .; V gene: TRBV6-2/TRBV6-3; CDR3 protein: CASSGGSQGQPQHF; CDR3 DNA: TGTGCCAGCAGTGGGGGGAGCCAGGGTCAGCCCCAGCATTTT
J gene: TRBJ2-7; D gene: .; clone size: .; V gene: TRBV5-1; CDR3 protein: CASSPGKAQVYYEQYF; CDR3 DNA: TGCGCCAGCAGCCCCGGGAAGGCCCAGGTTTACTACGAGCAGTACTTC
J gene: TRBJ2-3; D gene: TRBD2; clone size: .; V gene: TRBV18; CDR3 protein: CASSPQAGGPGDTQYF; CDR3 DNA: TGTGCCAGCTCACCTCAAGCGGGGGGGCCGGGAGATACGCAGTATTTT
J gene: TRBJ2-1; D gene: TRBD2; clone size: .; V gene: TRBV9; CDR3 protein: CASSAGLAGGKGYEQFF; CDR3 DNA: TGTGCCAGCAGCGCTGGACTAGCGGGGGGCAAGGGATATGAGCAGTTCTTC
J gene: TRBJ2-7; D gene: TRBD1; clone size: .; V gene: TRBV5-1; CDR3 protein: CASSLGTGSSYEQYF; CDR3 DNA: TGCGCCAGCAGCTTGGGGACAGGGAGCTCCTACGAGCAGTACTTC
J gene: TRBJ2-7; D gene: .; clone size: .; V gene: TRBV6-5; CDR3 protein: CASSYQGFEQYF; CDR3 DNA: TGTGCCAGCAGTTACCAGGGGTTCGAGCAGTACTTC
J gene: TRBJ2-7; D gene: TRBD2; clone size: .; V gene: TRBV7-2; CDR3 protein: CASSSTSGGAIYF; CDR3 DNA: TGTGCCAGCAGCTCGACTAGCGGGGGGGCGATATACTTC
J gene: TRBJ1-2; D gene: .; clone size: .; V gene: TRBV19; CDR3 protein: CASSIGAGMYGYTF; CDR3 DNA: TGTGCCAGTAGTATAGGGGCAGGGATGTATGGCTACACCTTC
J gene: TRBJ2-5; D gene: .; clone size: .; V gene: TRBV7-9; CDR3 protein: CASSLARGLETQYF; CDR3 DNA: TGTGCCAGCAGCTTAGCGAGAGGGTTGGAGACCCAGTACTTC
J gene: TRBJ1-2; D gene: .; clone size: once; V gene: TRBV5-1; CDR3 protein: CASSLQGIDYGYTF; CDR3 DNA: TGCGCCAGCAGCCTACAGGGTATCGACTATGGCTACACCTTC
J gene: TRBJ1-1; D gene: .; clone size: .; V gene: TRBV7-2; CDR3 protein: CASSLMARGTEAFF; CDR3 DNA: TGTGCCAGCAGCTTAATGGCCAGGGGCACTGAAGCTTTCTTT
J gene: TRBJ1-1; D gene: .; clone size: .; V gene: TRBV7-6; CDR3 protein: CASSPLVGSEAFF; CDR3 DNA: TGTGCCAGCAGCCCCTTGGTGGGCAGTGAAGCTTTCTTT
J gene: TRBJ1-2; D gene: .; clone size: .; V gene: TRBV3-1/TRBV3-2; CDR3 protein: CASSQALVNYGYTF; CDR3 DNA: TGTGCCAGCAGCCAAGCTTTAGTTAACTATGGCTACACCTTC
J gene: TRBJ1-2; D gene: .; clone size: .; V gene: TRBV10-3; CDR3 protein: CAISESNRNYGYTF; CDR3 DNA: TGTGCCATCAGTGAGTCGAACAGAAACTATGGCTACACCTTC
J gene: TRBJ2-5; D gene: .; clone size: .; V gene: TRBV25-1; CDR3 protein: CASSEVNQGETQYF; CDR3 DNA: TGTGCCAGCAGTGAAGTCAACCAGGGAGAGACCCAGTACTTC
J gene: TRBJ2-6; D gene: TRBD1; clone size: .; V gene: TRBV5-1; CDR3 protein: CASSLTPGQAANVLTF; CDR3 DNA: TGCGCCAGCAGCCTAACGCCGGGACAGGCGGCCAACGTCCTGACTTTC
J gene: TRBJ2-7; D gene: .; clone size: .; V gene: TRBV4-1; CDR3 protein: CASSHSKSGYEQYF; CDR3 DNA: TGCGCCAGCAGCCACTCGAAGTCCGGCTACGAGCAGTACTTC
J gene: TRBJ2-5; D gene: .; clone size: .; V gene: TRBV5-1; CDR3 protein: CASSLGDGTRETQYF; CDR3 DNA: TGCGCCAGCAGCTTGGGGGACGGGACAAGAGAGACCCAGTACTTC
J gene: TRBJ2-1; D gene: TRBD2; clone size: .; V gene: TRBV10-3; CDR3 protein: CAISESTGRGRFF; CDR3 DNA: TGTGCCATCAGTGAGTCGACGGGGAGGGGACGGTTCTTC
J gene: TRBJ1-2; D gene: TRBD1; clone size: .; V gene: TRBV7-2; CDR3 protein: CASSLALDRGYGYTF; CDR3 DNA: TGTGCCAGCAGCCTAGCCCTGGACAGGGGCTATGGCTACACCTTC
J gene: TRBJ2-1; D gene: .; clone size: .; V gene: TRBV12-3/TRBV12-4; CDR3 protein: CASSLQMNNEQFF; CDR3 DNA: TGTGCCAGCAGTCTCCAGATGAACAATGAGCAGTTCTTC
J gene: TRBJ2-1; D gene: .; clone size: .; V gene: TRBV5-1; CDR3 protein: CASSLGENEQFF; CDR3 DNA: TGCGCCAGCAGCTTGGGGGAGAATGAGCAGTTCTTC
J gene: TRBJ1-6; D gene: .; clone size: once; V gene: TRBV5-3; CDR3 protein: CARSLRRGGDNSPLHF; CDR3 DNA: TGTGCCAGAAGCTTGCGCCGGGGTGGTGATAATTCACCCCTCCACTTT
J gene: TRBJ2-5; D gene: .; clone size: once; V gene: TRBV6-5; CDR3 protein: CAGQEGETQYF; CDR3 DNA: TGTGCCGGCCAGGAGGGGGAGACCCAGTACTTC